This TCR beta chain was sequenced during a study of identifying expanded T cells in peripheral blood. Libraries were prepared by immunoSEQ multiplex PCR; TCRdb keeps only in-frame clonotypes and omits some of them. The sample lists more than 65,000 clones, about 88% occurring once. The germline V gene encodes CDR1 LGHNT and CDR2 FRNRAP. This CDR3 spans 18 amino acids. V lost 1 base, J lost 0 bases, and 16 bases lay in between. Sequencing was carried out using blood. This TCR was sampled from a person aged 18 to 75 in good health. The chain carries TRBV12-5 and TRBJ2-4, with D possibly called TRBD1 or TRBD2 (7 bases each). The CDR3 bases are TGTGCTAGTGGTTTGGCTGACAGGGAGGGGGTAGCCAAAAACATTCAGTACTTC. This encodes CASGLADREGVAKNIQYF.